This TCR beta chain was identified during a study of CD8+CD57+ T cells in acquired aplastic anemia. Researchers used genomic DNA as the template to profile TCR beta VDJ and CDR3. A single record per CDR3 protein comes from TCRdb applying MiXCR to the reads. The sample contains hundreds of thousands of distinct CDR3 sequences, roughly 64% of which appear only once. This clonotype has a count of ten or more. CDR3 length equals 13 residues. Germline V gives CDR1 SGHTS, CDR2 YDEGEE. V was cut by 1 base and J by 1 base, with 5 bases left in between. Sequencing used sorted CD4+, CD8+, or CD8+CD57+ T cells (not recorded which) from PBMCs. The chain is built from TRBV5-8 and TRBJ1-2; D call uncertain. This clonotype was obtained from a human donor in good health, serving as a control. DNA of the CDR3: TGTGCCAGCAGCTTGAAGGGTAACTATGGCTACACCTTC. It specifies CASSLKGNYGYTF.